The clone carrying this T cell receptor beta chain appeared many times. As yet, its antigen is unknown. The sample comes from a study of cytomegalovirus exposure and HLA in healthy donors. Whole-study results and caveats: Upon later analysis, TCR association rates were observed to vary by HLA locus, being highest for DRB1 and lowest for HLA-C.

This CDR3 is 15 amino acids long. V gave up 3 bases and J gave up 0 bases, with 9 bases separating them. In germline, CDR1 is MNHNS, CDR2 SASEGT. The primer mix had 60 Vbeta and 13 Jbeta primers. Using immunoSEQ multiplex PCR, the repertoire was profiled, and TCRdb retains in-frame clones only, with some absent. Of roughly 130,000 clones listed, about 8.5% are singletons. The V call is TRBV6-1, the J call TRBJ1-3; D unresolved. The sequenced material came from PBMCs. The receptor was isolated from a man aged 35-49 years in good health and CMV-seronegative. CDR3 residues: CASSDERFSGNTIYF. Here the CDR3 DNA reads TGTGCCAGCAGTGATGAGAGGTTCTCTGGAAACACCATATATTTT.